This T cell receptor (beta chain) was observed in a study of T cells in Graves' hyperthyroidism and ophthalmopathy. Findings and limits, study-wide: Clonotypes that were expanded in thyroid above 0.001 mostly appeared in blood too.

TCR beta CDR3 region amplification was performed from RNA transcripts. Primed by the HTBI set, a first-round RT-PCR was run on the TCR CDR3. TCRdb used MiXCR to reprocess the multiplex PCR reads, holding one entry per CDR3 protein. The data contain approximately 380,000 distinct CDR3 sequences, less than 20% of them seen just once; the ten biggest clones take up 40% to 45%. This CDR3 comprises 15 residues. Of note for this clonotype: The antigen remains undetermined. This clone may be a read error of a much larger clone one base away.

The chain couples TRBV12-3 or TRBV12-4 to TRBJ2-3; 7 positions agree with TRBD1. The DNA end is more similar to TRBJ1-5, so the J call may be wrong. This receptor was identified in a young man with Graves' ophthalmopathy. The sequenced sample consisted of blood. This CDR3 is CASIPTGKLTDTQHF. Written as DNA, the CDR3 is TGTGCCAGCATCCCGACAGGGAAACTCACAGATACGCAGCATTTT.